This T cell receptor beta chain was retrieved from a study of T-cell reconstitution after alpha-beta-depleted transplantation in children (dated by TCRdb to about 2016). Describing the broader study: Using TCR repertoire profiling, the study quantitatively followed how T-cell immune reconstitution unfolded in children after TCRalphabeta/CD19-depleted allogeneic hematopoietic cell transplantation.

Library construction relied on PCR. Sequencer: Illumina HiSeq 2500. TCR library preparation used molecular barcoding, with unique molecular identifiers applied to normalize quantification of the TCRbeta repertoire. TCRdb ran its own pipeline on the public reads, namely fastp trimming at Q25 and MiXCR clone calling, and kept in-frame beta chains. Rows are combined by CDR3 protein, so each entry shows the most common genes and DNA. A total of 610,000 or so distinct CDR3 sequences appear in this sample, about a quarter of them only once. 35% to 40% of the sample rests with the top ten. Results and caveats for the whole study, not just this receptor: Over the following months the frequencies of hyperexpanded clones went down, and after one year T-cell counts and TCRbeta diversity were mostly credited to newly produced T cells. In some patients, the high TCRbeta diversity seen at day 60 was put down to recipient T cells and intrathymic progenitors that had survived conditioning. About two months after transplant, the apparently early recovery of alphabetaT-cell counts reportedly depended on just several hundred clones that had expanded rapidly and came from non-depleted graft cells.

The V end gives up 6 bases and the J end 0 bases, leaving 3 bases in the junction not matched to a gene. Counted from cysteine to phenylalanine, this CDR3 has 15 amino acids. Of all the DNA, just the CDR3 is kept, 45 bases in frame from base 1. Via the germline V gene, CDR1 is MNHNS and CDR2 SASEGT. The treatment or condition label, read with the paper, signifies: allogeneic hematopoietic cell transplantation with graft depleted of TCRalphabeta T cells and CD19 B cells. Transplant recipients were children who received TCRalphabeta/CD19-depleted allogeneic hematopoietic cell grafts. Remarks on this clonotype: Its antigen is currently not known. No base quality information exists; no much larger clone differs at one position.

Recombination linked TRBV6-1 to TRBJ2-2, with 8 bases in between that match TRBD2. The sequencing here drew on PBMCs, taken before TCRalphabeta/CD19-depleted stem cell transplant. This TCR was recovered from a boy in the first two years of life with Wiskott-Aldrich syndrome, due to receive a stem cell transplant. The CDR3 corresponds to CASRPGLANTGELFF. The DNA sequence follows: TGTGCCAGCAGGCCGGGACTAGCGAACACCGGGGAGCTGTTTTTT.